This TCR beta chain was recovered during a study of beta chain features in type 1 diabetes. The ends were cut back, 6 bases at V and 2 bases at J, with 14 bases in the middle. Germline CDR1 is LNHDA and CDR2 is SQIVND (reference sequence). The CDR3 has 15 residues. Study-wide results and caveats: TCRB CDR3s were moderately but significantly shorter in Type 1 diabetes patients in all four CD4+ subsets. Comparison showed that naive, central memory and Treg TCRB repertoires appeared more similar among patients than among healthy donors.

Worth noting for this clone: What it binds is unknown.

Expressed TCRB transcripts were sequenced because the entire RNA isolate underwent reverse transcription. TCRdb keeps only in-frame clones here, not all; method: immunoSEQ multiplex PCR. The sample consists of around 41,000 clones, around 63% of them appearing once. The receptor comes from a man aged 25-40 years with type 1 diabetes. Some clones in this sample may be carry-over from other donors' samples. Sequenced sample: Tregs from blood. The chain couples TRBV19 to TRBJ2-1, with a tentative D call TRBD1 (6 bases). CDR3 residues: CASSQGGSTYNEQFF. CDR3 nucleotides: TGTGCCAGTAGCCAAGGGGGTAGTACCTACAATGAGCAGTTCTTC.